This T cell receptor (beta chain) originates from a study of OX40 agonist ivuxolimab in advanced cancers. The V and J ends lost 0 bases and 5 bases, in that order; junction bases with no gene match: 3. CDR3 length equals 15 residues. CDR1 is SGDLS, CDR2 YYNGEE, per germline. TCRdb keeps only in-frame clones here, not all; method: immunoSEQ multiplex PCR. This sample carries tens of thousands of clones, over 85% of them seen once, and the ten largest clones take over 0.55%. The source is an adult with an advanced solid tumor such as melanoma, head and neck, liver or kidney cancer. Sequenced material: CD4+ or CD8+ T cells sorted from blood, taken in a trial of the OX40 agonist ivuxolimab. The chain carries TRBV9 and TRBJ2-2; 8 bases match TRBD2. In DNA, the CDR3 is TGTGCCAGCAGCGTAGCGGGGGGGCTAACCGGGGAGCTGTTTTTT. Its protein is CASSVAGGLTGELFF.